The clone carrying this T cell receptor beta chain was counted between two and nine times. No antigen is known for it. Per the germline V gene, CDR1 is SEHNR and CDR2 is FQNEAQ (reference sequence). With 7 bases clipped from V and 6 bases from J, the junction kept 8 bases outside the gene matches. CDR3 size: 14 residues. These data are taken from a study of liver allograft versus peripheral blood T cells. Looking at the study overall: Transplanted livers and recipients' peripheral blood had their T cell receptor repertoires compared.

Study-wide points: Intragraft T cell receptor repertoires of liver allografts were reported to differ from peripheral blood repertoires.

TCRdb re-derived calls from the reads in MiXCR, one entry per CDR3 protein. The sample contains thousands of distinct CDR3 sequences, 15% of which appear only once. This receptor was identified in a human patient who had a liver transplant. A subset of T cells may come from the graft donor. V gene TRBV7-9 combines with J gene TRBJ1-4, with 7 bases fitting TRBD1. CDR3 in DNA: TGTGCCAGCACAGAGACAGGGTTTCATGAAAAACTGTTTTTT. Amino acids: CASTETGFHEKLFF.